The 11 T cell receptor beta chains below all came from one sample that was sequenced in a study of T cell repertoires in cytomegalovirus infection. TCRdb re-analysed the reads in MiXCR, keeping a single row per CDR3 protein. Among 600,000 to 800,000 distinct CDR3 sequences listed, 24% were seen once. Sequencing input: CD8+ T cells from PBMCs. These receptor sequences come from a human donor in good health (CMV status not recorded). Some clones in this sample may be carry-over from other donors' samples.

This clonotype was seen many times. The chain joins TRBV27 to TRBJ2-1; 7 bases map to TRBD1. Germline V gives CDR1 MNHEY, CDR2 SMNVEV (reference sequence). CDR3 length equals 17 residues. The ends lost 4 bases at V and 9 bases at J; junction bases unmatched: 18. The CDR3 protein is CASSSARTGHGTGEQFF. In nucleotides, the CDR3 is TGTGCCAGCAGTTCCGCCCGGACAGGTCACGGAACTGGTGAGCAGTTCTTC.

Ten or more counts support this clonotype. The chain uses TRBV7-2 and TRBJ2-4, with TRBD1 as a possible D gene (6 bases). Trimming took 5 bases from V and 0 from J, leaving 14 bases between them. CDR3 length: 16 residues. Germline-derived CDR1 and CDR2 are SGHTA and FQGNSA. The CDR3 loop is CASSPGQSLAKNIQYF. CDR3 sequence (DNA): TGTGCCAGCAGCCCAGGACAGTCCTTAGCCAAAAACATTCAGTACTTC.

This clonotype has only one observation. A much bigger clone sits one base away, suggesting this may be a read error. This chain uses TRBV14 with TRBJ2-3; D remains unclear. CDR3 length equals 16 residues. Germline V CDR1 and CDR2: SGHDN, FVKESK. CDR3 residues: CVSSHLRTRRTDTQYF. For the CDR3, the DNA is TGTGTCAGCAGCCACCTACGTACTCGACGCACAGATACGCAGTATTTT.

This clonotype has a count of ten or more. The gene calls are TRBV28 and TRBJ2-5; D gene ambiguous. The CDR3 is 10 residues long. The germline V and J ends were trimmed by 7 bases and 4 bases, with 4 bases remaining between them. From germline, CDR1 is MDHEN and CDR2 SYDVKM. The CDR3 bases are TGTGCCAGCACAGGAGAGACCCAGTACTTC. Translated, it gives CASTGETQYF. Together with reference TRBV28 and TRBJ2-5, the CDR3 gives the full variable domain: DVKVTQSSRYLVKRTGEKVFLECVQDMDHENMFWYRQDPGLGLRLIYFSYDVKMKEKGDIPEGYSVSREKKERFSLILESASTNQTSMYLCASTGETQYFGPGTRLLVL.

Of note for this clonotype: The conserved phenylalanine or tryptophan normally closing the CDR3 is absent here, so this likely arose from a read error. V is TRBV28 and J is TRBJ2-7, with D perhaps matching TRBD1 (5 bases). Trimming took off 6 bases at V and 1 base at J, with 13 bases between the two ends. The length of the CDR3 is 14 residues. Germline V gene data show CDR1 as MDHEN and CDR2 as SYDVKM. CDR3 residues: CASRPIQGSYEQYI. The CDR3 DNA is TGTGCCAGCAGGCCTATCCAGGGTTCCTACGAGCAGTACATC.

This sequence joins TRBV9 and TRBJ2-7; a possible D gene is TRBD1 (7 bases). There are 13 residues in the CDR3. The V gene's germline CDR1 is SGDLS and CDR2 YYNGEE. V gave up 0 bases and J gave up 6 bases, with 10 bases separating them. This CDR3 reads CASSVGQGGEQYV. The CDR3 nucleotides read TGTGCCAGCAGCGTAGGTCAGGGGGGCGAGCAGTACGTC.

The table lists this clonotype with a count of one. The J gene is TRBJ2-7, the V gene TRBV29-1; D may be TRBD1 (6 bases). Trimming cost V 2 bases and J 4 bases, with 18 bases left between them. CDR3 length: 15 residues. Germline values: CDR1 SQVTM, CDR2 ANQGSEA. This CDR3 reads CSVEIPETGRYEQYF. CDR3 nucleotide sequence: TGCAGCGTTGAAATCCCCGAAACAGGGAGATACGAGCAGTACTTC.

The sample holds many counts of this clonotype. The chain has TRBV19 and TRBJ2-1, with 11 bases matching TRBD2. CDR3 length equals 15 residues. Germline V gives CDR1 LNHDA, CDR2 SQIVND (reference sequence). J gave up 7 bases and V 5 bases, and 7 bases lay outside the gene matches. The chain's CDR3 is CASSFSGGAHNEQFF. In DNA, the CDR3 is TGTGCCAGTAGTTTTAGCGGGGGGGCTCATAATGAGCAGTTCTTC. Complete variable domain (other parts from reference TRBV19 and TRBJ2-1): DGGITQSPKYLFRKEGQNVTLSCEQNLNHDAMYWYRQDPGQGLRLIYYSQIVNDFQKGDIAEGYSVSREKKESFPLTVTSAQKNPTAFYLCASSFSGGAHNEQFFGPGTRLTVL.

This clonotype has a single count. The CDR3, as DNA: TGTGCCACCTCCCCTGGGGGAGGTGGCACTGAAGCTTTCTTT. This encodes CATSPGGGGTEAFF. The chain combines TRBV6-5 with TRBJ1-1, with D possibly TRBD1 on 5 matching bases. V lost 10 bases and J 4 bases, leaving 19 bases between the germline ends. Germline values: CDR1 MNHEY, CDR2 SVGAGI. This CDR3 has 14 amino acids.

The genes are TRBV28 and TRBJ2-5; D tentatively fits TRBD1 or TRBD2 (5 bases each). V lost 1 base, J lost 4 bases, and 16 bases lay in between. Germline loops: CDR1 MDHEN, CDR2 SYDVKM. There are 16 residues in the CDR3. CDR3 in amino acids: CASSLYHSGRGETQYF. The CDR3 nucleotides read TGTGCCAGCAGTTTATACCATTCGGGGCGTGGAGAGACCCAGTACTTC.

This clonotype was seen only a few times. V usage is TRBV20-1 and J usage is TRBJ1-3, with a weak D call TRBD1 (5 bases). V shed 5 bases and J shed 5 bases, with 16 bases lying between them. From germline, CDR1 is DFQATT and CDR2 SNEGSKA (reference sequence). The CDR3 runs 14 residues. The CDR3 loop reads CSAETREMRNTIYF. The CDR3, as DNA: TGCAGTGCTGAAACCAGGGAAATGCGAAACACCATATATTTT.